The 25 T cell receptor beta chains in this list originate from one sample, sequenced in a study of control samples from healthy donors and cancer patients. Produced via immunoSEQ multiplex PCR; TCRdb's table is partial and in-frame only. In the table there are 70,000 or so clones, roughly 86% of which are singletons. Sequencing was done on a sample of PBMCs. The receptors derive from a man aged 60-69 years with lung cancer.

The chain carries TRBV25-1 and TRBJ1-4; D ambiguous. V lost 6 bases, J lost 0 bases, and 5 bases lay in between. CDR3 length: 13 residues. CDR1 is MGHDK, CDR2 SYGVNS, per germline. The DNA of the CDR3 is TGTGCCAGCAGACCTTCAACTAATGAAAAACTGTTTTTT. Its protein product is CASRPSTNEKLFF.

This clone was seen more than once but under ten times. The chain links TRBV5-5 to TRBJ2-7, with a weak D call TRBD1 (6 bases). The germline V gene has CDR1 SGHKS and CDR2 YYEKEE (reference sequence). There are 15 residues in the CDR3. V dropped 3 bases and J dropped 0 bases, with 13 bases sitting between them. The CDR3 protein is CASSSDSLVSYEQYV. The CDR3 nucleotides are TGTGCCAGCAGCTCGGACAGCCTGGTCTCCTACGAGCAGTACGTC.

The chain links TRBV29-1 to TRBJ2-7; D assignment may be TRBD1 or TRBD2 (6 bases each). CDR3 length: 13 amino acids. V lost 1 base to trimming and J lost 1 base, with 8 bases between them. The germline V gene encodes CDR1 SQVTM and CDR2 ANQGSEA. CDR3 coding DNA: TGCAGCGTTGAAGTAGGGGGGTCCTACGAGCAGTACTTC. Protein sequence: CSVEVGGSYEQYF.

This chain joins TRBV7-8 and TRBJ1-1; D is perhaps TRBD1 (6 bases). Trimming removed 1 base from V and 3 bases from J, with 12 bases in between. Germline loops: CDR1 SGHVS, CDR2 FQNEAQ. There are 15 residues in the CDR3. The CDR3 DNA sequence: TGTGCCAGCAGCTTAGTCGGGACAAAGGACACTGAAGCTTTCTTT. Protein sequence: CASSLVGTKDTEAFF.

The chain recombines TRBV19 with TRBJ1-1; D not certain. The V end lost 2 bases, the J end lost 1 base, and 11 bases lay between the germline ends. CDR1 is LNHDA, CDR2 SQIVND, per germline (reference sequence). The length of the CDR3 is 15 residues. The CDR3 DNA sequence: TGTGCCAGTAGTATATCCAGGACCGGGAACACTGAAGCTTTCTTT. Amino acids: CASSISRTGNTEAFF.

The J gene is TRBJ2-5, the V gene TRBV3-1 (or the pseudogene TRBV3-2), with 8 bases matching TRBD1. The CDR3 totals 16 residues. V lost 3 bases, J lost 5 bases, and 11 bases stayed unmatched. Germline loops: CDR1 LGHDT, CDR2 YNNKEL (reference sequence). CDR3 bases: TGTGCCAGCAGCCACAGACATCAGGGGGCAGGTGAGACCCAGTACTTC. Protein product: CASSHRHQGAGETQYF.

The V gene is TRBV15, the J gene TRBJ1-1; 7 bases map to TRBD1. This CDR3 spans 14 amino acids. In germline, CDR1 is LNHNV, CDR2 YYDKDF (reference sequence). The ends lost 3 bases at V and 3 bases at J; junction bases unmatched: 4. The CDR3 nucleotides read TGTGCCACCAGCAGTGAGGGGGCGTACACTGAAGCTTTCTTT. As protein: CATSSEGAYTEAFF.

The chain joins TRBV9 to TRBJ2-1; a weak D match, TRBD2 (5 bases). Deletions cut 1 base from V and 5 bases from J, with 7 bases between. The CDR3 has 13 amino acids. Germline loops: CDR1 SGDLS, CDR2 YYNGEE. The CDR3 DNA sequence: TGTGCCAGCAGCGTAAGAGGGAACAATGAGCAGTTCTTC. It translates to CASSVRGNNEQFF.

The rearrangement uses TRBV19 and TRBJ1-5; the D is unclear. CDR3 length: 17 amino acids. Trimming removed 0 bases from V and 1 base from J, with 13 bases in between. Looked up from germline, CDR1 is LNHDA and CDR2 is SQIVND (reference sequence). Here the CDR3 DNA reads TGTGCCAGTAGTATAGATCGCGGAGGGCTAAGCAATCAGCCCCAGCATTTT. This codes for CASSIDRGGLSNQPQHF.

The chain couples TRBV23-1 to TRBJ2-1; TRBD2 matches 9 bases. TRBV23-1 is recorded as an ORF, its role being uncertain. The CDR3 sequence is 19 residues long. J gave up 3 bases and V 4 bases, and 16 bases lay outside the gene matches. CDR3 bases: TGCGCCAGCAGTCGCCCCTGGAGCGGGGGGTTCGTGTTCTACAATGAGCAGTTCTTC. Protein product: CASSRPWSGGFVFYNEQFF.

The rearrangement links TRBV19 to TRBJ2-6; D is uncertain. The CDR3 contains 14 residues. The germline V gene has CDR1 LNHDA and CDR2 SQIVND (reference sequence). V dropped 5 bases and J dropped 4 bases, with 9 bases sitting between them. CDR3 residues: CASSLYTGANVLTF. Here the CDR3 DNA reads TGTGCCAGTAGTCTGTACACAGGGGCCAACGTCCTGACTTTC.

This chain joins TRBV5-5 and TRBJ1-2; D is unclear. The CDR3 contains 16 residues. The germline V gene encodes CDR1 SGHKS and CDR2 YYEKEE (reference sequence). Trimming removed 2 bases at V and 1 base at J, with 15 bases between. CDR3 DNA sequence: TGTGCCAGCAGCTTCCTAAAAGGAGGTTTTAACTATGGCTACACCTTC. Protein product: CASSFLKGGFNYGYTF.

This clone occurred once. The chain recombines TRBV7-2 with TRBJ2-1, with 9 bases aligning to TRBD1. Germline lookup yields CDR1 SGHTA and CDR2 FQGNSA. Germline trimming cut 5 bases from V and 7 bases from J; bases unmatched to any gene: 9. The CDR3 contains 15 residues. The CDR3 DNA reads TGTGCCAGCAGCCAACGGACAGGGGTAGGGAATGAGCAGTTCTTC. Translated: CASSQRTGVGNEQFF. Complete variable domain (other parts from reference TRBV7-2 and TRBJ2-1): GAGVSQSPSNKVTEKGKDVELRCDPISGHTALYWYRQSLGQGLEFLIYFQGNSAPDKSGLPSDRFSAERTGGSVSTLTIQRTQQEDSAVYLCASSQRTGVGNEQFFGPGTRLTVL.

As to this clone: At one of its ends the junction is not consistent with the germline gene, which may arise from a read error. The rearrangement links TRBV27 to TRBJ2-2; 9 nucleotides match TRBD2. The CDR3 sequence is 17 residues long. Germline CDR1 reads MNHEY; CDR2 reads SMNVEV (reference sequence). The CDR3 here is CARSAEPRGGRTGELFF. Written as DNA, the CDR3 is TGTGCCCGCAGTGCAGAACCGCGGGGGGGCCGGACCGGGGAGCTGTTTTTT.

The chain recombines TRBV13 with TRBJ2-3; possible D gene TRBD1, 7 bases. The V end was cut by 4 bases, the J end by 5 bases, with 13 bases between. CDR3 size: 14 residues. Looked up from germline, CDR1 is PRHDT and CDR2 is FYEKMQ (reference sequence). The CDR3 sequence is CASSSRGRKDTQYF. For the CDR3, the DNA is TGTGCCAGCAGCTCCAGGGGGAGGAAAGATACGCAGTATTTT.

CDR3 region: CAWSPGQAYNEQFF. DNA for the CDR3: TGTGCCTGGAGTCCGGGACAGGCCTACAATGAGCAGTTCTTC. The chain combines TRBV30 with TRBJ2-1, with TRBD1 matching 8 bases. Germline assignment: CDR1 GTSNPN and CDR2 SVGIG (reference sequence). With 2 bases clipped from V and 2 bases from J, the junction kept 2 bases outside the gene matches. The CDR3 runs 14 residues.

V and J are TRBV2 and TRBJ1-5, with 7 bases fitting TRBD1. The CDR3 consists of 14 residues. The germline V gene encodes CDR1 SNHLY and CDR2 FYNNEI. Losses at the gene ends were 4 bases for V and 2 bases for J; bases not matched to a gene: 2. The CDR3 region is CASSVDRGNQPQHF. As DNA, the CDR3 is TGTGCCAGCAGTGTCGACAGGGGCAATCAGCCCCAGCATTTT.

The CDR3 sequence is CASSLDPAAPYGYTF. Written as DNA, the CDR3 is TGCGCCAGCAGCTTGGATCCGGCGGCCCCCTATGGCTACACCTTC. This chain uses TRBV5-1 with TRBJ1-2; D ambiguous. In germline, CDR1 is SGHRS, CDR2 YFSETQ. The CDR3 runs to 15 residues. The V end was cut by 0 bases, the J end by 4 bases, with 13 bases between.

The CDR3 loop reads CSVGGLGSGGPGQETQYF. Here the CDR3 DNA reads TGCAGCGTTGGGGGCTTAGGTAGCGGGGGCCCGGGCCAAGAGACCCAGTACTTC. V gene TRBV29-1 combines with J gene TRBJ2-5; 9 bases map to TRBD2. V was pared by 4 bases and J by 1 base, with 16 bases of the junction left unmatched. The CDR3 runs to 18 residues. CDR1 and CDR2 from the germline V gene are SQVTM and ANQGSEA.

J is TRBJ2-7 and V is TRBV4-1; D unresolved. Trimming removed 1 base at V and 0 bases at J, with 7 bases between. This CDR3 is built from 14 residues. Germline V gene sequence: CDR1 MGHRA, CDR2 YSYEKL. CDR3 coding DNA: TGCGCCAGCAGCCAAGGACTGGGCTCCTACGAGCAGTACGTC. Residues: CASSQGLGSYEQYV.

The chain recombines TRBV14 with TRBJ1-3; no clear D gene. V lost 1 base and J 0 bases, leaving 16 bases between the germline ends. The V gene's germline CDR1 is SGHDN and CDR2 FVKESK. This CDR3 spans 18 amino acids. CDR3 loop: CASSQVGLPGLSGNTIYF. The CDR3 nucleotides are TGTGCCAGCAGCCAAGTGGGCCTGCCCGGCCTCTCTGGAAACACCATATATTTT.

The CDR3 DNA sequence: TGCAGCGTTGTAAGAGACAACAATCAGCCCCAGCATTTT. Its protein product is CSVVRDNNQPQHF. V usage is TRBV29-1 and J usage is TRBJ1-5; D unclear. The CDR3 is 13 amino acids. Trimming removed 4 bases at V and 3 bases at J, with 10 bases between. The germline gives CDR1 SQVTM, CDR2 ANQGSEA.

This clone is a singleton in its sample. V is TRBV5-5 and J is TRBJ2-5, with D possibly being TRBD1 or TRBD2 (5 bases each). V was cut by 1 base and J by 4 bases, with 20 bases left in between. Looked up from germline, CDR1 is SGHKS and CDR2 is YYEKEE (reference sequence). This CDR3 has 17 amino acids. CDR3 sequence (DNA): TGTGCCAGCAGCTTGTCTGGGGGTGGGACCTACGGAGAGACCCAGTACTTC. Translating gives CASSLSGGGTYGETQYF.

This chain joins TRBV30 and TRBJ1-3; tentatively, D is TRBD1 (6 bases). V was cut by 5 bases and J by 5 bases, with 31 bases left in between. The V gene's germline CDR1 is GTSNPN and CDR2 SVGIG (reference sequence). The CDR3 extends over 19 amino acids. CDR3 region: CAWGGWTRQEGFVRNTIYF. DNA for the CDR3: TGTGCCTGGGGGGGATGGACTCGACAGGAGGGATTTGTGCGAAACACCATATATTTT.

V and J are TRBV7-6 and TRBJ1-1; D remains ambiguous. The CDR3 length is 14 residues. Germline V lookup: CDR1 SGHVS, CDR2 FNYEAQ. V was shortened by 4 bases and J by 0 bases, with 9 bases between the two germline ends. In DNA form, the CDR3 reads TGTGCCAGCAGCTCCTCGACTGTGAACACTGAAGCTTTCTTT. This encodes CASSSSTVNTEAFF.